Presented here are 9 T cell receptor beta chains from one specimen sequenced in a study of T cell responses to AZD1222 COVID-19 vaccine. TCRdb's table, derived via immunoSEQ multiplex PCR, lists solely in-frame clones and lacks some. The sample lists about 130,000 clones, roughly 90% occurring once. Here the sequenced sample was peripheral blood, taken on day 0 of AZD1222 vaccination. These receptors were collected from an adult in good health.

The rearrangement uses TRBV11-3 and TRBJ1-1; D is undetermined. Germline V CDR1 and CDR2: SGHNT, YENEEA. The CDR3 covers 15 residues. V shed 0 bases and J shed 1 base, with 9 bases lying between them. CDR3 region: CASSLDPAQNTEAFF. DNA for the CDR3: TGTGCCAGCAGCTTAGATCCGGCCCAGAACACTGAAGCTTTCTTT.

The CDR3 loop reads CASSYSRNEQFF. The CDR3 DNA reads TGTGCCAGCAGTTACTCGAGGAATGAGCAGTTCTTC. The genes are TRBV6-5 and TRBJ2-1; D is uncertain. There are 12 residues in the CDR3. Trimming took off 0 bases at V and 7 bases at J, with 4 bases between the two ends. Germline-derived CDR1 and CDR2 are MNHEY and SVGAGI.

The rearrangement links TRBV7-8 to TRBJ2-3, with 10 bases aligning to TRBD1. Per the germline V gene, CDR1 is SGHVS and CDR2 is FQNEAQ. This CDR3 contains 15 residues. The V gene end was trimmed by 5 bases and the J gene end by 6 bases; junction bases not matched to a gene: 8. As DNA, the CDR3 is TGTGCCAGCAGCCGCGGACAGGGGGTTCGGGATACGCAGTATTTT. It encodes CASSRGQGVRDTQYF. Combining the CDR3 with reference TRBV7-8 and TRBJ2-3 gives the whole variable domain GAGVSQSPRYKVAKRGQDVALRCDPISGHVSLFWYQQALGQGPEFLTYFQNEAQLDKSGLPSDRFFAERPEGSVSTLKIQRTQQEDSAVYLCASSRGQGVRDTQYFGPGTRLTVL.

The gene calls are TRBV5-1 and TRBJ1-5; D remains unclear. The CDR3 has 14 residues. Germline V gene sequence: CDR1 SGHRS, CDR2 YFSETQ. Trimming shortened V by 1 base and J by 6 bases, and 11 bases separated the two germline ends. CDR3 region: CASSLTGSGQPQHF. CDR3 coding DNA: TGCGCCAGCAGCTTGACCGGTTCGGGTCAGCCCCAGCATTTT.

The chain combines TRBV18 with TRBJ1-2; D gene unclear. Germline-derived CDR1 and CDR2 are KGHSH and LQKENI. The CDR3 loop spans 13 amino acids. Deletions cut 4 bases from V and 6 bases from J, with 12 bases between. In nucleotides, the CDR3 is TGTGCCAGCTCACGAAAGACGGAGAATGGCTACACCTTC. Translation: CASSRKTENGYTF.

The chain couples TRBV27 to TRBJ1-3, with D hard to call. V gave up 0 bases and J gave up 2 bases, with 8 bases separating them. The CDR3 length is 15 residues. Germline values: CDR1 MNHEY, CDR2 SMNVEV (reference sequence). CDR3 sequence: CASSLSPNAGNTIYF. The CDR3 DNA sequence: TGTGCCAGCAGTTTATCTCCGAACGCTGGAAACACCATATATTTT.

The V call is TRBV6-5, the J call TRBJ1-4, with D perhaps TRBD1 (6 bases). Per the germline V gene, CDR1 is MNHEY and CDR2 is SVGAGI. The V gene lost 7 bases and the J gene lost 7 bases, with 10 bases spanning the gap. This CDR3 contains 12 residues. CDR3 region: CASKGGGEKLFF. DNA for the CDR3: TGTGCCAGCAAAGGGGGTGGTGAAAAACTGTTTTTT.

The chain employs TRBV29-1 and TRBJ1-1; no firm D call. The CDR3 consists of 13 residues. Germline V gene sequence: CDR1 SQVTM, CDR2 ANQGSEA. Between the trimmed V and J ends, which lost 6 bases and 0 bases, there was a span of 11 bases. The CDR3 region is CSVVGGLNTEAFF. The CDR3 DNA follows: TGCAGCGTCGTCGGTGGGTTGAACACTGAAGCTTTCTTT.

V and J are TRBV19 and TRBJ1-6, with unresolved D. The germline V gene encodes CDR1 LNHDA and CDR2 SQIVND (reference sequence). V was cut by 6 bases and J by 7 bases, with 10 bases left in between. The CDR3 contains 13 residues. The CDR3 loop reads CASRAGVNSPLHF. CDR3 DNA: TGTGCCAGTAGAGCAGGAGTCAATTCACCCCTCCACTTT.